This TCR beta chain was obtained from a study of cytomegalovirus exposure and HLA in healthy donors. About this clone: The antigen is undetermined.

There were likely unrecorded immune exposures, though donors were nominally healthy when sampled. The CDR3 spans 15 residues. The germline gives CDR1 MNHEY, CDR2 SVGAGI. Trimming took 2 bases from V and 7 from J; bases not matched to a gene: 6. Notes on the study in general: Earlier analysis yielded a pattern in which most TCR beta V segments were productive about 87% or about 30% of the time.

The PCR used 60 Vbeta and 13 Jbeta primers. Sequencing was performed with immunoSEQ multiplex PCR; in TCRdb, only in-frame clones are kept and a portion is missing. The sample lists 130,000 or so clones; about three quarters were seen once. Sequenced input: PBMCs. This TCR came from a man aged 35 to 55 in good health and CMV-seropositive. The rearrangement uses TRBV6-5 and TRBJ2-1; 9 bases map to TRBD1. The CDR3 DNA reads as TGTGCCAGCAGTTACAGCGGGACAGGGACTAATGAGCAGTTCTTC. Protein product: CASSYSGTGTNEQFF.